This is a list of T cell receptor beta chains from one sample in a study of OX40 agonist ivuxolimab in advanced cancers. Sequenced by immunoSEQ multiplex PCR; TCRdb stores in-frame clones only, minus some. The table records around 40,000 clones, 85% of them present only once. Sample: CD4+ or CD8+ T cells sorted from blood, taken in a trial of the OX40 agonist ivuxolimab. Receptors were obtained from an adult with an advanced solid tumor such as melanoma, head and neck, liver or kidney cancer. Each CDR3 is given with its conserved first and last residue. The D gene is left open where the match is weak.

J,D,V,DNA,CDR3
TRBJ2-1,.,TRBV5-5,TGTGCCAGCAGCTCAAGCCCTCAGGGAATTGGCAATGAGCAGTTCTTC,CASSSSPQGIGNEQFF
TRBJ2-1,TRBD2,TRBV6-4,TGTGCCAGCAGTGACTCCGGTACTAGCGGGAAAAATGAGCAGTTCTTC,CASSDSGTSGKNEQFF
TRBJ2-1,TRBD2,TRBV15,TGTGCCACCAGCAGAGATCTGACCCGGGAGGTAAACAATGAGCAGTTCTTC,CATSRDLTREVNNEQFF
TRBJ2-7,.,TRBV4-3,TGCGCCAGCAGCCTTCAGGGGGGCGGGAAGTACGAGCAGTACTTC,CASSLQGGGKYEQYF
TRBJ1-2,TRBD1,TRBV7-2,TGTGCCAGCAGCTCGACAGGGGCCTACTATGGCTACACCTTC,CASSSTGAYYGYTF
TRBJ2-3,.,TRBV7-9,TGTGCCAGCAGTACGGGAGTAGATACGCAGTATTTT,CASSTGVDTQYF
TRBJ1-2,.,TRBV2,TGTGCCAGCAGTGACGGGGGGCGTTTAGGCTACACCTTC,CASSDGGRLGYTF
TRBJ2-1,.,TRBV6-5,TGTGCCAGCAGAGGGGGGGTTGAGCAGTTCTTC,CASRGGVEQFF
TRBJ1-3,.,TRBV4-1,TGCGCCAGCAGCCGTATCGCTCCCGGGACACTCTCTGGAAACACCATATATTTT,CASSRIAPGTLSGNTIYF
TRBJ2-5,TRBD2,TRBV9,TGTGCCAGCAGCCTCGGACTAGCGGGGACGTACCAAGAGACCCAGTACTTC,CASSLGLAGTYQETQYF